These 32 T cell receptor beta chains came from one sample sequenced in a study of T cell responses to AZD1222 COVID-19 vaccine. Sequencing used immunoSEQ multiplex PCR; TCRdb keeps in-frame clones, though not all of them. The sample lists around 47,000 clones; over 75% were seen once. The sequencing here drew on peripheral blood, taken 28 days after the second dose of the MenACWY control vaccine. These receptors all come from an adult who received the MenACWY meningococcal vaccine as a control.

This chain connects TRBV28 to TRBJ2-7; a weak D match, TRBD1 (6 bases). Germline CDR1 and CDR2: MDHEN and SYDVKM. Trimming pared 7 bases from V and 3 bases from J, leaving 13 bases between. This CDR3 comprises 13 residues. CDR3 sequence (DNA): TGTGCCAGCAAACAGATAGGGGGCTACGAGCAGTACTTC. Encoded protein: CASKQIGGYEQYF.

The V gene is TRBV20-1, the J gene TRBJ1-1; D is possibly TRBD1 (5 bases). The CDR3 spans 11 residues. V was clipped by 3 bases and J by 6 bases, with 8 bases between them. Germline CDR1 is DFQATT and CDR2 is SNEGSKA (reference sequence). The CDR3 DNA reads as TGCAGTGCTAGGGGGCACGCTGAAGCTTTCTTT. Its translation: CSARGHAEAFF.

The chain is built from TRBV6-5 and TRBJ2-2, with D possibly being TRBD1 (5 bases). The CDR3 is 15 amino acids. CDR1 and CDR2 (germline): MNHEY, SVGAGI. V lost 4 bases to trimming and J lost 2 bases, with 11 bases between them. CDR3 DNA: TGTGCCAGCAGTTTTTCGGACACAAACACCGGGGAGCTGTTTTTT. Encoded protein: CASSFSDTNTGELFF.

CDR3 coding DNA: TGTGCCAGCAGCTTGGTTGGGGCGCGGAACACTGAAGCTTTCTTT. Residues: CASSLVGARNTEAFF. This sequence joins TRBV5-6 and TRBJ1-1; possibly TRBD1 for D (5 bases). CDR3 size: 15 residues. Trimming removed 0 bases from V and 1 base from J, with 10 bases in between. Germline V gene lookup returns CDR1 SGHDT and CDR2 YYEEEE.

The CDR3 DNA follows: TGTGCTAGTGGTTTGCAACAAGGGGCCCGAAACACCATATATTTT. It is translated as CASGLQQGARNTIYF. The genes are TRBV12-5 and TRBJ1-3, with D perhaps TRBD1 (5 bases). The V gene lost 2 bases and the J gene lost 5 bases, with 13 bases spanning the gap. Per the germline V gene, CDR1 is LGHNT and CDR2 is FRNRAP. There are 15 residues in the CDR3.

The rearrangement links TRBV19 to TRBJ1-1, with TRBD1 matching 12 bases. This CDR3 is 20 amino acids long. With V trimmed by 3 bases and J by 0 bases, 14 bases remained unmatched. The germline V gene has CDR1 LNHDA and CDR2 SQIVND (reference sequence). The CDR3 DNA reads as TGTGCCAGTAGTATGGGACAGGGGGCCAAGGTCGCATTCATGAACACTGAAGCTTTCTTT. Translated, it gives CASSMGQGAKVAFMNTEAFF.

The V gene is TRBV20-1, the J gene TRBJ2-7; D remains ambiguous. Germline CDR1 DFQATT, CDR2 SNEGSKA (reference sequence). Deletions cut 6 bases from V and 3 bases from J, with 9 bases between. The CDR3 loop spans 11 amino acids. The CDR3 region has the DNA TGCAGTGCCTCTACAGACTACGAGCAGTACGTC. Protein: CSASTDYEQYV.

V and J are TRBV21-1 and TRBJ2-5; TRBD1 was called by the table and not checked on the DNA. TRBV21-1 is flagged as a pseudogene. The CDR3 extends over 22 amino acids. DNA for the CDR3: TGTGCCAGCAGCAATCTGCCCCAGAGGGGTTTTTTAGGGGGCCCAGGCAGAGAGACCCAGTACTTC. Translated: CASSNLPQRGFLGGPGRETQYF.

This clone has just one count. This sequence joins TRBV12-3 or TRBV12-4 and TRBJ2-2, with TRBD1 as a possible D gene (5 bases). The CDR3 is 13 residues long. Trimming took 6 bases from V and 5 from J, leaving 10 bases between them. The CDR3 DNA reads TGTGCCAGCAGCCCGACAGAAACCGGGGAGCTGTTTTTT. Amino acid sequence: CASSPTETGELFF.

This chain links TRBV18 with TRBJ1-2, with TRBD1 matching 9 bases. CDR3 length: 14 residues. The germline V gene has CDR1 KGHSH and CDR2 LQKENI. V was pared by 3 bases and J by 7 bases, with 6 bases of the junction left unmatched. The CDR3 DNA reads as TGTGCCAGCTCACCGGGACAGGGACGGGTTGGCTACACCTTC. Amino acid sequence: CASSPGQGRVGYTF.

This clone was observed a few times. V usage is TRBV5-4 and J usage is TRBJ2-5; D gene unclear. V was pared by 4 bases and J by 3 bases, with 16 bases between. Germline V gene sequence: CDR1 SGHNT, CDR2 YYREEE (reference sequence). CDR3 size: 15 residues. The CDR3 region is CASSPYSGFEETQYF. Here the CDR3 DNA reads TGTGCCAGCAGCCCCTACTCCGGTTTCGAAGAGACCCAGTACTTC.

Here the CDR3 reads CASSFGQKETQYF. The CDR3 DNA sequence: TGTGCCAGCAGCTTCGGACAGAAAGAGACCCAGTACTTC. The rearrangement joins TRBV6-2 or TRBV6-3 to TRBJ2-5, with a weak D call TRBD1 (6 bases). Germline lookup yields CDR1 MNHEY and CDR2 SVGEGT. V gave up 6 bases and J gave up 3 bases, with 11 bases separating them. This CDR3 has 13 residues.

The CDR3 DNA reads as TGTGCCAGCAGCCAAGTTAGGGGGGCCGGGGAGACCCAGTACTTC. Its protein is CASSQVRGAGETQYF. The V gene is TRBV4-2, the J gene TRBJ2-5; D possibly matches TRBD1 or TRBD2 (6 bases each). CDR3 length: 15 residues. V shed 1 base and J shed 5 bases, with 14 bases lying between them. Germline CDR1 LGHNA, CDR2 YNFKEQ.

The V call is TRBV19, the J call TRBJ1-2, with 7 nucleotides matching TRBD1. The CDR3 extends over 14 amino acids. The V gene end was trimmed by 1 base and the J gene end by 5 bases; junction bases not matched to a gene: 4. Per the germline V gene, CDR1 is LNHDA and CDR2 is SQIVND (reference sequence). The CDR3 DNA sequence: TGTGCCAGTAGTATAGGGACAGGCTATTATGGCTACACCTTC. Its translation is CASSIGTGYYGYTF.

The J gene is TRBJ1-1, the V gene TRBV3-1 (or the pseudogene TRBV3-2); TRBD1 matches at 9 bases. This CDR3 has 16 residues. V was clipped by 4 bases and J by 2 bases; unmatched bases: 8. Germline CDR1 LGHDT, CDR2 YNNKEL (reference sequence). In nucleotides, the CDR3 is TGTGCCAGCAGCCCGCTGGGACAGGGCGACAACACTGAAGCTTTCTTT. Protein sequence: CASSPLGQGDNTEAFF.

The CDR3 DNA reads as TGCGCCAGCAGCCAAAGACAGGGGTCTAATGAAAAACTGTTTTTT. Translating gives CASSQRQGSNEKLFF. The V call is TRBV4-1, the J call TRBJ1-4; 8 nucleotides align to TRBD1. The CDR3 is 15 amino acids. CDR1 and CDR2 (germline): MGHRA, YSYEKL. Trimming removed 2 bases from V and 3 bases from J; junction bases left unmatched: 2.

The V and J genes are TRBV2 and TRBJ2-1; possible D gene TRBD1, 5 bases. The germline CDR1 and CDR2 sequences are SNHLY and FYNNEI. The CDR3 runs 15 residues. Trimming pared 7 bases from V and 4 bases from J, leaving 17 bases between. The chain's CDR3 is CASNLRVSTYNEQFF. DNA for the CDR3: TGTGCCAGCAACCTCAGGGTCTCCACGTACAATGAGCAGTTCTTC.

This chain joins TRBV6-1 and TRBJ2-1, with TRBD1 matching 9 bases. Germline V CDR1 and CDR2: MNHNS, SASEGT. This CDR3 is 17 amino acids long. The ends lost 0 bases at V and 7 bases at J; junction bases unmatched: 10. CDR3 nucleotide sequence: TGTGCCAGCAGTGAAGCGGTGTGGGGGACAGGGATGAATGAGCAGTTCTTC. The encoded protein is CASSEAVWGTGMNEQFF.

This CDR3 reads CASSLKQRDSNQPQHF. The CDR3 region has the DNA TGTGCCAGCAGCCTAAAACAGAGAGATAGCAATCAGCCCCAGCATTTT. V and J are TRBV7-8 and TRBJ1-5; D not resolved. Trimming took off 5 bases at V and 0 bases at J, with 14 bases between the two ends. The germline V gene encodes CDR1 SGHVS and CDR2 FQNEAQ. The CDR3 sequence is 16 residues long.

The chain links TRBV2 to TRBJ1-2; 8 nucleotides line up with TRBD1. The trim removed 8 bases at V and 5 bases at J, leaving 10 bases unmatched. This CDR3 spans 14 amino acids. CDR1 is SNHLY, CDR2 FYNNEI, per germline. The DNA for the CDR3 is TGTGCCAGCGACCCCGGGGACAGGAATTATGGCTACACCTTC. Encoded protein: CASDPGDRNYGYTF.

This rearrangement joins TRBV2 to TRBJ2-4; 8 bases line up with TRBD2. The germline V gene has CDR1 SNHLY and CDR2 FYNNEI. The trim removed 8 bases at V and 6 bases at J, leaving 6 bases unmatched. This CDR3 comprises 13 residues. CDR3 coding DNA: TGTGCCAGCCGCGGCAGCGGGAGAAACATTCAGTACTTC. This gives the protein CASRGSGRNIQYF.

This chain uses TRBV7-9 with TRBJ1-5; 9 positions agree with TRBD1. The CDR3 runs 16 residues. Trimming took 0 bases from V and 1 from J; bases not matched to a gene: 1. Germline-derived CDR1 and CDR2 are SEHNR and FQNEAQ (reference sequence). The CDR3 nucleotides read TGTGCCAGCAGCTTAGCACAGGGGGCGAGCAATCAGCCCCAGCATTTT. Amino acid sequence: CASSLAQGASNQPQHF.

This sequence joins TRBV5-1 and TRBJ2-3; either TRBD1 or TRBD2 may fit D (5 bases each). CDR1 SGHRS and CDR2 YFSETQ come from the germline V gene. The CDR3 length is 17 residues. The ends were cut back, 4 bases at V and 0 bases at J, with 18 bases in the middle. The CDR3 spells CASSPGTVITSTDTQYF. The CDR3 coding sequence is TGCGCCAGCAGCCCCGGGACGGTCATTACTAGCACAGATACGCAGTATTTT.

There are a few counts of this clone. This rearrangement joins TRBV5-4 to TRBJ2-5, with D uncertain. The CDR3 length is 13 residues. Per the germline V gene, CDR1 is SGHNT and CDR2 is YYREEE (reference sequence). Trimming took 4 bases from V and 1 from J, leaving 8 bases between them. CDR3 bases: TGTGCCAGCAGCATGCAGTTCCAAGAGACCCAGTACTTC. It is translated as CASSMQFQETQYF.

The rearrangement links TRBV7-9 to TRBJ1-4; D remains unclear. Germline values: CDR1 SEHNR, CDR2 FQNEAQ (reference sequence). Trimming took off 1 base at V and 0 bases at J, with 3 bases between the two ends. This CDR3 is built from 14 residues. CDR3 nucleotide sequence: TGTGCCAGCAGCTTAGGAGCAACTAATGAAAAACTGTTTTTT. Translating it yields CASSLGATNEKLFF.

V gene TRBV5-1 combines with J gene TRBJ1-1, with D maybe TRBD1 (6 bases). The CDR3 is 14 residues long. Trimming removed 4 bases from V and 1 base from J, with 11 bases in between. From germline, CDR1 is SGHRS and CDR2 YFSETQ. The CDR3 protein is CASSQGNRNTEAFF. CDR3 DNA sequence: TGCGCCAGCAGCCAGGGGAATAGGAACACTGAAGCTTTCTTT. Full variable domain (outside the CDR3, taken from reference TRBV5-1 and TRBJ1-1): KAGVTQTPRYLIKTRGQQVTLSCSPISGHRSVSWYQQTPGQGLQFLFEYFSETQRNKGNFPGRFSGRQFSNSRSEMNVSTLELGDSALYLCASSQGNRNTEAFFGQGTRLTVV.

This chain connects TRBV19 to TRBJ1-1; D possibly corresponds to TRBD1 (6 bases). Germline V gene sequence: CDR1 LNHDA, CDR2 SQIVND (reference sequence). V lost 8 bases, J lost 6 bases, and 16 bases lay in between. This CDR3 contains 13 residues. CDR3 region: CASGRTAGPEAFF. The CDR3 DNA reads as TGTGCCAGTGGGCGGACAGCCGGTCCTGAAGCTTTCTTT.

This chain links TRBV4-2 with TRBJ2-5; D ambiguous. The CDR3 length is 14 residues. The V end was cut by 0 bases, the J end by 5 bases, with 10 bases between. Germline loops: CDR1 LGHNA, CDR2 YNFKEQ. CDR3 coding DNA: TGTGCCAGCAGCCAAGATGGAGTGGGCGAGACCCAGTACTTC. The encoded protein is CASSQDGVGETQYF.

The genes are TRBV7-9 and TRBJ1-1; D is undetermined. The CDR3 has 16 amino acids. Germline lookup yields CDR1 SEHNR and CDR2 FQNEAQ (reference sequence). Trimming shortened V by 5 bases and J by 1 base, and 17 bases separated the two germline ends. CDR3 bases: TGTGCCAGCAGCACGGAAGTCGGACGGAAGAACACTGAAGCTTTCTTT. Residues: CASSTEVGRKNTEAFF.

J is TRBJ2-5 and V is TRBV6-5, with D perhaps given as TRBD1 or TRBD2 (5 bases each). V lost 6 bases and J lost 3, with 11 bases in between. Germline V lookup: CDR1 MNHEY, CDR2 SVGAGI. The CDR3 has 13 residues. CDR3 DNA sequence: TGTGCCAGCAGGGACTTAGGGGAAGAGACCCAGTACTTC. It codes for CASRDLGEETQYF.

V and J are TRBV29-1 and TRBJ1-1, with D tentatively TRBD1 (5 bases). This CDR3 contains 13 residues. The V gene lost 6 bases and the J gene lost 4 bases, with 15 bases spanning the gap. Germline V gives CDR1 SQVTM, CDR2 ANQGSEA. CDR3 nucleotide sequence: TGCAGCGTCATGGGGCGGGATTTCACTGAAGCTTTCTTT. It specifies CSVMGRDFTEAFF.

This rearrangement joins TRBV19 to TRBJ1-1; D gene unclear. The CDR3 loop spans 14 amino acids. Germline V CDR1 and CDR2: LNHDA, SQIVND (reference sequence). Trimming left V 2 bases short and J 0 bases short, with 7 bases between. The CDR3 is CASSISGVNTEAFF. DNA for the CDR3: TGTGCCAGTAGTATATCCGGGGTGAACACTGAAGCTTTCTTT.